This T cell receptor (beta chain) emerged from a study of blood T cell repertoires in COVID-19. Study in general: Some COVID-19 samples were acute and others convalescent; all came from the United States, Italy and Spain. Sample material is recorded as cDNA or gDNA derived from T cells, B-cell-depleted T cells, or PBMCs.

In the original workflow: Amplification of reference gene primers provided the estimated nucleated cell counts. Clones were sequenced by immunoSEQ multiplex PCR, and TCRdb holds only the in-frame ones, with some missing. V and J calls and clone size are copied from that table; D and trimming were computed from the DNA. Of roughly 150,000 clones listed, around four fifths are singletons. Trimming at V came to 5 bases and at J to 1 base, leaving 13 bases not matched to a gene. The germline V gene has CDR1 SGHAT and CDR2 FQNNGV. This CDR3 has 18 residues. The chain is built from TRBV11-2 and TRBJ2-1; the match to TRBD2 covers 8 bases. Sequencing input: peripheral blood. This TCR was sampled from a woman aged 80 or older with acute or convalescent COVID-19. CDR3 coding DNA: TGTGCCAGCAGCCAACGTGGGATAGCGGGAAAGTCCTACAATGAGCAGTTCTTC. As protein: CASSQRGIAGKSYNEQFF.